The present T cell receptor (beta chain) was sequenced within a study of CD8 T cells in ankylosing spondylitis (dated by TCRdb to about 2017). Context from the whole study: The study set out to find disease-linked TCR variants by profiling T cell receptor beta repertoires in ankylosing spondylitis patients and healthy donors. In total, the full study cohort was made up of 85 to 140 healthy donors and 25 ankylosing spondylitis patients. Peripheral blood samples were taken, and synovial fluid was additionally collected from ankylosing spondylitis patients.

CDR1 and CDR2 are drawn from the germline V gene: LGHNA, YNFKEQ. From cysteine to phenylalanine, the CDR3 is 14 amino acids long. Just the 42-base CDR3 DNA is kept, in frame starting at base 1. After removal of 4 bases from V and 7 bases from J, the junction retains 5 bases not matched to a gene. This clonotype was counted many times. Its recognized antigen is unknown. Base qualities were left out, and no much larger clone turns up one base away. Results the study describes overall, beyond this receptor: Some TCR beta motif variants had previously been reported in synovial fluid and blood of reactive arthritis patients, which suggested common disease-initiation mechanisms. The disease-linked clones were reported to be significantly enriched in matched synovial fluid samples from ankylosing spondylitis patients. Blood from ankylosing spondylitis patients appeared to be characterized by a TCR beta motif composed of several highly homologous amino acid variants. A CD8+ phenotype was shown by the disease-linked clones, which were found at relatively low frequencies in peripheral blood.

For sequencing, an Illumina HiSeq 2500 was employed. Quantitative 5'-RACE with molecular barcodes was used to prepare TCR beta libraries. The study's own analysis went as follows. To identify disease-linked TCR variants, a new computational method was used, one built on a probabilistic model of VDJ rearrangement. TCRdb reworked the public reads: Q25 trimming with fastp, MiXCR clone assembly, productive beta chains retained. Each CDR3 protein gets just one entry, which takes the most common genes and DNA from the rows behind it. TCRdb's processing, not the authors', yielded these V and J calls. For this sample there are 100,000 to 150,000 distinct CDR3 sequences; around 9% appear just once. Approximately 3.6% of the sample comes from the top ten.

This sequence was found in a male donor with ankylosing spondylitis or in good health (not recorded which). The sample comprised blood, either unsorted or a sorted T cell fraction (not recorded which). The chain uses TRBV4-2 and TRBJ1-5; TRBD1 agrees with 9 junctional bases. CDR3 loop: CASSLRTGEQPQHF. The DNA sequence is TGTGCCAGCAGCCTACGGACAGGGGAACAGCCCCAGCATTTT.